This T cell receptor beta chain was documented in a study of CD8+ T cells in alopecia areata. For the study at large: At a dose of 5 to 10 mg twice daily, oral tofacitinib was given to treated patients.

The length of the CDR3 is 13 residues. This clone was detected many times. RNA extraction was followed by reverse transcription into cDNA, which acted as the sequencing template. Profiled with immunoSEQ multiplex PCR; TCRdb holds only in-frame clones, not every one. The sample has roughly 190,000 clones, around three fifths seen once. Treatment described: oral pan-JAK inhibitor, 5-10 mg twice daily. The sequence came from a human donor with alopecia areata. The J gene is TRBJ1-1, the V gene TRBV21-1. TRBV21-1 is annotated as a pseudogene. The starting material was CD4+ T cells sorted from blood, obtained at roughly week 49, from a patient treated with tofacitinib. In nucleotides, the CDR3 is TGTGCCAGCAGCAAGGATGTGGGGGCTGAAGCTTTCTTT. Translation gives CASSKDVGAEAFF.